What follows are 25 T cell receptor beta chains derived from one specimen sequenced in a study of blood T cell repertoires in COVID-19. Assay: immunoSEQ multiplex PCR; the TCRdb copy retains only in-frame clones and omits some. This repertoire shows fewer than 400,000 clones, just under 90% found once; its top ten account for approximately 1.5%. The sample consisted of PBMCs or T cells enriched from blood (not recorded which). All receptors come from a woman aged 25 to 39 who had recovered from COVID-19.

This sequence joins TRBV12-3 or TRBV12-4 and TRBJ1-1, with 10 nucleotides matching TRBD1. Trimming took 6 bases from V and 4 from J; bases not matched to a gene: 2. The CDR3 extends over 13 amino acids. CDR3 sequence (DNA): TGTGCCAGCAGGGGGACAGGGGTCACTGAAGCTTTCTTT. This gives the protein CASRGTGVTEAFF.

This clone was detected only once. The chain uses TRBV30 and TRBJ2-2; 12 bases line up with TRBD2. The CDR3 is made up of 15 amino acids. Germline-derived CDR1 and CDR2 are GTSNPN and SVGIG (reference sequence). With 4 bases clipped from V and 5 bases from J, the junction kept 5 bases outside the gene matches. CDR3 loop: CAWTKTSGGTGELFF. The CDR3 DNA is TGTGCCTGGACTAAAACTAGCGGGGGGACCGGGGAGCTGTTTTTT.

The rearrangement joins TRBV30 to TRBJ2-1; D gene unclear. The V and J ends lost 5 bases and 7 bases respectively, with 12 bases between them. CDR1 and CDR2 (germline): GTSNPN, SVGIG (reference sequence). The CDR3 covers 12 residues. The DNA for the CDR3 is TGTGCCTGGGGCAGATTGAGGAATGAGCAGTTCTTC. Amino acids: CAWGRLRNEQFF.

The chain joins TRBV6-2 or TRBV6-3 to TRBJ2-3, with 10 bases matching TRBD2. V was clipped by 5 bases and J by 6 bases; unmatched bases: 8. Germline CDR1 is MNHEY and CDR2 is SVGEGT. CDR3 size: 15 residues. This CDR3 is CASSLQREGLDTQYF. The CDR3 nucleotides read TGTGCCAGCAGTCTCCAGCGGGAGGGCCTGGATACGCAGTATTTT.

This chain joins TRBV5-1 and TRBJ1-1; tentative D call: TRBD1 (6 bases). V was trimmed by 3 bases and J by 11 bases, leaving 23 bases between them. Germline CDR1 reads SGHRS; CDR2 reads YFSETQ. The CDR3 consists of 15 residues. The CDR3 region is CASSSTGTPYSWAFF. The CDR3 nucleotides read TGCGCCAGCAGCTCCACCGGGACACCATATAGCTGGGCTTTCTTT. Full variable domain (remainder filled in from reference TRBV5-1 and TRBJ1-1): KAGVTQTPRYLIKTRGQQVTLSCSPISGHRSVSWYQQTPGQGLQFLFEYFSETQRNKGNFPGRFSGRQFSNSRSEMNVSTLELGDSALYLCASSSTGTPYSWAFFGQGTRLTVV.

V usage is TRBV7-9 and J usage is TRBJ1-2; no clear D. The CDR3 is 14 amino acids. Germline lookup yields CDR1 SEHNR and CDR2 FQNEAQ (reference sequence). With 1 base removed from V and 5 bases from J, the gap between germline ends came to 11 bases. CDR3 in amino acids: CASSLGSVSYGYTF. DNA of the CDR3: TGTGCCAGCAGCTTAGGTTCCGTTTCTTATGGCTACACCTTC. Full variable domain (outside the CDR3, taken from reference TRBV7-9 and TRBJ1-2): DTGVSQNPRHKITKRGQNVTFRCDPISEHNRLYWYRQTLGQGPEFLTYFQNEAQLEKSRLLSDRFSAERPKGSFSTLEIQRTEQGDSAMYLCASSLGSVSYGYTFGSGTRLTVV.

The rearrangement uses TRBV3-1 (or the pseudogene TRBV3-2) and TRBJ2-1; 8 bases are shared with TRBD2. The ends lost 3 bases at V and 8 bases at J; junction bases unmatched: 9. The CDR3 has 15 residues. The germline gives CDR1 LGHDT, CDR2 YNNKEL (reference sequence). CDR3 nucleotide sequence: TGTGCCAGCAGCCAGCCGGGACTAGGGCAAGATGAGCAGTTCTTC. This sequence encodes CASSQPGLGQDEQFF.

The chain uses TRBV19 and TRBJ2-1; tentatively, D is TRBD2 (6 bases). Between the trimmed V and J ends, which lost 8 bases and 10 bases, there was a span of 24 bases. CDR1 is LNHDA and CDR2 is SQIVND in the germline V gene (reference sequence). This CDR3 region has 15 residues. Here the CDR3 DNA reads TGTGCCAGTTCCCGCGGAGGAGGGGCCCTCGGGGAGCAGTTCTTC. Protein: CASSRGGGALGEQFF. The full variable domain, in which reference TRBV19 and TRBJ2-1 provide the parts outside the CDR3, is DGGITQSPKYLFRKEGQNVTLSCEQNLNHDAMYWYRQDPGQGLRLIYYSQIVNDFQKGDIAEGYSVSREKKESFPLTVTSAQKNPTAFYLCASSRGGGALGEQFFGPGTRLTVL.

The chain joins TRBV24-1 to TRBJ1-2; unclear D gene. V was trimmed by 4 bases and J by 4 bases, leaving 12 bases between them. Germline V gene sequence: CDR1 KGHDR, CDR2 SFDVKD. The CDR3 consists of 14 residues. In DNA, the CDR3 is TGTGCCACCAGTGACCCTCGTGGCAGCTATGGCTACACCTTC. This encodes CATSDPRGSYGYTF.

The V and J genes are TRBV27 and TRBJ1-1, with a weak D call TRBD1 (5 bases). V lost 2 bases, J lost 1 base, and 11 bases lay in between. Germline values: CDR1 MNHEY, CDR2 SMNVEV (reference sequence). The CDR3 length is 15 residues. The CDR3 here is CASSLGGVSNTEAFF. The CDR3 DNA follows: TGTGCCAGCAGTTTAGGGGGGGTTTCGAACACTGAAGCTTTCTTT.

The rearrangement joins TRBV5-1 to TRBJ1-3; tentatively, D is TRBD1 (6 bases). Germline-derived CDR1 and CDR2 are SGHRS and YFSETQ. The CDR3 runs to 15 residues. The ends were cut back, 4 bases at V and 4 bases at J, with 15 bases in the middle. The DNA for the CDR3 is TGCGCCAGCAGCGACCAGACAGGCTACGGAAACACCATATATTTT. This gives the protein CASSDQTGYGNTIYF.

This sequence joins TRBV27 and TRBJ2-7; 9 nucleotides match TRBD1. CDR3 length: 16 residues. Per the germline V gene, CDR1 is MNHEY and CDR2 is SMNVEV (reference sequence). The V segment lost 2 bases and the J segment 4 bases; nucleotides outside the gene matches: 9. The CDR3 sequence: CASSLTRGQGVYEQYF. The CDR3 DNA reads TGTGCCAGCAGTTTAACCAGGGGACAGGGTGTTTACGAGCAGTACTTC.

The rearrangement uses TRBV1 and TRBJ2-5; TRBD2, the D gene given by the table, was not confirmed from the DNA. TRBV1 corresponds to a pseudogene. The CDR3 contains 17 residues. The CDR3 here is CTSSQDGSGTYQETQYF. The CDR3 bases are TGCACCAGCAGCCAAGATGGAAGCGGGACCTATCAAGAGACCCAGTACTTC.

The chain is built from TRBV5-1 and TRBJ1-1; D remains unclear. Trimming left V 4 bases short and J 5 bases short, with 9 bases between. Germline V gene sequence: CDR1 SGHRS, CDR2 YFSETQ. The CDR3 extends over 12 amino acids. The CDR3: CASSRGETEAFF. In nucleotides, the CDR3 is TGCGCCAGCAGCCGGGGAGAGACTGAAGCTTTCTTT. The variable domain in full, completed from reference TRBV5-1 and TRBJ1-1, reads KAGVTQTPRYLIKTRGQQVTLSCSPISGHRSVSWYQQTPGQGLQFLFEYFSETQRNKGNFPGRFSGRQFSNSRSEMNVSTLELGDSALYLCASSRGETEAFFGQGTRLTVV.

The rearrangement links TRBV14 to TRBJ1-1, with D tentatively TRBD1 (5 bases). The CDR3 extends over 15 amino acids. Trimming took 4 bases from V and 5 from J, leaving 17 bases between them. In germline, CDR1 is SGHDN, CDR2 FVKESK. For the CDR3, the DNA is TGTGCCAGCAGCCGCTTAAACAGGAATCCTACTGAAGCTTTCTTT. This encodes CASSRLNRNPTEAFF.

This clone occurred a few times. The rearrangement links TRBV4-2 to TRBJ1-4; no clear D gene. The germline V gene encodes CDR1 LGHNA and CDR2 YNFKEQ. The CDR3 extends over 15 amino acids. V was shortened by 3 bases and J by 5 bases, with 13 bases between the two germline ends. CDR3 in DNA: TGTGCCAGCAGCCATTGGCCCCTCCAGAATGAAAAACTGTTTTTT. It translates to CASSHWPLQNEKLFF.

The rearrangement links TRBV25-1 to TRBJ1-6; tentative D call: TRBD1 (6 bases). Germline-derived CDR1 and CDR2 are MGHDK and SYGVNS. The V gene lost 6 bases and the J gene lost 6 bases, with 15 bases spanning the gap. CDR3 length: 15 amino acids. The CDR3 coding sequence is TGTGCCAGCAGGGATACCGGACAGATTAATTCACCCCTCCACTTT. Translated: CASRDTGQINSPLHF.

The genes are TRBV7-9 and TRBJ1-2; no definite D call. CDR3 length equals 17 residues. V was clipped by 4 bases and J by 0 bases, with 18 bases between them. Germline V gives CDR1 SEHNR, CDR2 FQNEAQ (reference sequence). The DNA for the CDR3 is TGTGCCAGCAGCTCCTCCCTCGGTCCGTCTACTAACTATGGCTACACCTTC. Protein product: CASSSSLGPSTNYGYTF.

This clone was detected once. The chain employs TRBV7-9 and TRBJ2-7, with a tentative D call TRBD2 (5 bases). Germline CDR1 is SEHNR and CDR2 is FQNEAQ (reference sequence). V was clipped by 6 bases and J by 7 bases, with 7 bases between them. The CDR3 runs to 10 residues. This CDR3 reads CASRGEEQYF. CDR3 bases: TGTGCCAGCAGGGGAGAGGAGCAGTACTTC.

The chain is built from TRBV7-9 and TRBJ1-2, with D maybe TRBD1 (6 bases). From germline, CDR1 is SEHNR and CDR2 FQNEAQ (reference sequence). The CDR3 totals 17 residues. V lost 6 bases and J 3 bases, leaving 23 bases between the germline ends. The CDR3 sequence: CASRPTGQPKVDYGYTF. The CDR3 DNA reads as TGTGCCAGCAGACCGACGGGACAACCAAAGGTTGACTATGGCTACACCTTC.

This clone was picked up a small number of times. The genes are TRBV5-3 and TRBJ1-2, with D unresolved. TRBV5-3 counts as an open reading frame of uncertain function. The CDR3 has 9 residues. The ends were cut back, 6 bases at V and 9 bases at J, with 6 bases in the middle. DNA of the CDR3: TGTGCCAGAACTCTTCGCTACACCTTC. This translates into CARTLRYTF.

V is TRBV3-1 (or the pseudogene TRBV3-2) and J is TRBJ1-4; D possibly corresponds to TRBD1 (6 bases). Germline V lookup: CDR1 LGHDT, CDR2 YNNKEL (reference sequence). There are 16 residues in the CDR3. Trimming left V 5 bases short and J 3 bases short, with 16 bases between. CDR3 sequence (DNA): TGTGCCAGCAGCACGCACCTCAGGGGTCCTAATGAAAAACTGTTTTTT. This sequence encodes CASSTHLRGPNEKLFF.

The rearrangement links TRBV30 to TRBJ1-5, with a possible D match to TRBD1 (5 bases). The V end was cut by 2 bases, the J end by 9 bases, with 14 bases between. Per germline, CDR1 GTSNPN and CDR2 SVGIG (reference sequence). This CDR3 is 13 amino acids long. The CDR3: CAWSQGAHWPQHF. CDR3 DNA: TGTGCCTGGAGTCAGGGCGCGCATTGGCCCCAGCATTTT.

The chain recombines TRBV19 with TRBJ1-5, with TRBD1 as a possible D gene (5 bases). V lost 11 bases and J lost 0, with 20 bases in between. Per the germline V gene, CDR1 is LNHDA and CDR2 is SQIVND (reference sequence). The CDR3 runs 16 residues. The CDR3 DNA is TGTGCCGCAAGATCCTCTGGGGGGATTAGCAATCAGCCCCAGCATTTT. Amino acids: CAARSSGGISNQPQHF.

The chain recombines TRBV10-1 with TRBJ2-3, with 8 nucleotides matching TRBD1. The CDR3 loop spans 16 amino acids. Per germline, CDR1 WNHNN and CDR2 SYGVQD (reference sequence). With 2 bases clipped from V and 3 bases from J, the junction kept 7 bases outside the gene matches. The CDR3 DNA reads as TGCGCCAGCAGTGAGCAGGGGGCTCTCGGAACAGATACGCAGTATTTT. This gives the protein CASSEQGALGTDTQYF.